Following are 13 T cell receptor beta chains from one sample sequenced in a study of cytomegalovirus exposure and HLA in healthy donors. PCR used 60 Vbeta primers and 13 Jbeta primers. Produced via immunoSEQ multiplex PCR; TCRdb's table is partial and in-frame only. The table has around 130,000 clones, approximately 80% seen once; the top ten hold 2.2%. Sample: PBMCs. These receptors all come from a woman aged 35 to 49 in good health and CMV-seronegative.

V usage is TRBV19 and J usage is TRBJ2-5; 10 bases fit TRBD1. The DNA end is a closer match to TRBJ2-7, so the J assignment may be wrong. There are 15 residues in the CDR3. CDR1 is LNHDA, CDR2 SQIVND, per germline (reference sequence). CDR3 coding DNA: TGTGCCAGTAGTAGACGTGGGGACAGGGGATACGAGCAGTACTTC. This translates into CASSRRGDRGYEQYF.

V gene TRBV27 combines with J gene TRBJ2-2; 10 bases match TRBD1. V trimming: 6 bases; J trimming: 7 bases; junction bases outside the gene matches: 8. Germline V gene sequence: CDR1 MNHEY, CDR2 SMNVEV (reference sequence). CDR3 length: 15 amino acids. CDR3 loop: CASSGRQGAIGELFF. In DNA, the CDR3 is TGTGCCAGCAGCGGAAGACAGGGGGCGATCGGGGAGCTGTTTTTT.

This chain joins TRBV4-3 and TRBJ2-7; 8 bases align to TRBD1. Germline lookup yields CDR1 LGHNA and CDR2 YSLEER. Losses at the gene ends were 2 bases for V and 2 bases for J; bases not matched to a gene: 5. This CDR3 is built from 15 residues. The DNA of the CDR3 is TGCGCCAGCAGCCAAAGGACAGGGTTGGCCTACGAGCAGTACTTC. Its protein is CASSQRTGLAYEQYF.

This clone was found once. The chain uses TRBV6-6 and TRBJ1-1, with D tentatively TRBD1 (6 bases). Per germline, CDR1 MNHNY and CDR2 SVGAGI (reference sequence). The length of the CDR3 is 13 residues. The V gene lost 8 bases and the J gene lost 1 base, with 11 bases spanning the gap. CDR3 nucleotide sequence: TGTGCCAGCCGGACAGCGGCGAACACTGAAGCTTTCTTT. This codes for CASRTAANTEAFF.

The chain is built from TRBV7-8 and TRBJ2-2; 7 nucleotides align to TRBD2. Germline V CDR1 and CDR2: SGHVS, FQNEAQ. This CDR3 has 17 residues. V gave up 4 bases and J gave up 5 bases; unmatched junction bases: 13. The CDR3 DNA reads TGTGCCAGCAGCTCAAGGGCTCGCGGGAGAGATACCGGGGAGCTGTTTTTT. This gives the protein CASSSRARGRDTGELFF.

The chain couples TRBV2 to TRBJ1-1, with 10 nucleotides matching TRBD1. The V and J ends lost 3 bases and 4 bases, in that order; junction bases with no gene match: 8. This CDR3 spans 16 amino acids. The germline V gene has CDR1 SNHLY and CDR2 FYNNEI. CDR3 in DNA: TGTGCCAGCAGTGATGCGACAGGGGGCCTGGGCACTGAAGCTTTCTTT. As protein: CASSDATGGLGTEAFF.

This sequence joins TRBV4-1 and TRBJ2-6, with 7 bases fitting TRBD1. The CDR3 is 17 residues long. V lost 4 bases to trimming and J lost 0 bases; unmatched junction nucleotides: 6. Germline CDR1 MGHRA, CDR2 YSYEKL. As DNA, the CDR3 is TGCGCCAGCAGCCGGGGACAGCGGATCTCTGGGGCCAACGTCCTGACTTTC. The encoded protein is CASSRGQRISGANVLTF.

This chain uses TRBV9 with TRBJ2-7; TRBD1 matches at 11 bases. The CDR3 has 15 amino acids. Losses at the gene ends were 4 bases for V and 4 bases for J; bases not matched to a gene: 7. Germline V gene sequence: CDR1 SGDLS, CDR2 YYNGEE. The CDR3 nucleotides are TGTGCCAGCAGCCCCAGGACAGGGGGCCTGTACGAGCAGTACTTC. Residues: CASSPRTGGLYEQYF.

The V gene is TRBV9, the J gene TRBJ2-5; D perhaps matches TRBD2 (6 bases). Germline CDR1 SGDLS, CDR2 YYNGEE. Trimming left V 0 bases short and J 1 base short, with 13 bases between. This CDR3 contains 16 residues. CDR3 in amino acids: CASSVALTRGQETQYF. Here the CDR3 DNA reads TGTGCCAGCAGCGTAGCTCTGACTAGGGGCCAAGAGACCCAGTACTTC.

This clone has a handful of counts. J is TRBJ1-2 and V is TRBV6-5; TRBD1 is a possible D gene (5 bases). The CDR3 has 13 residues. Germline assignment: CDR1 MNHEY and CDR2 SVGAGI. Trimming removed 1 base at V and 6 bases at J, with 9 bases between. The CDR3 DNA follows: TGTGCCAGCAGTTACTACAGGATGGATGGCTACACCTTC. It codes for CASSYYRMDGYTF.

The CDR3 coding sequence is TGCGCCAGCACTAGACAACCCCGGGACAGCAACACTGAAGCTTTCTTT. Translated, it gives CASTRQPRDSNTEAFF. V is TRBV5-1 and J is TRBJ1-1, with 7 nucleotides matching TRBD1. The CDR3 is 16 amino acids. V shed 6 bases and J 2 bases; nucleotides not matched to a gene: 13. From germline, CDR1 is SGHRS and CDR2 YFSETQ.

The chain joins TRBV4-1 to TRBJ2-3; 8 positions match TRBD2. J was trimmed by 0 bases and V by 4 bases; bases with no gene match: 6. This CDR3 is built from 16 residues. Per germline, CDR1 MGHRA and CDR2 YSYEKL. CDR3 loop: CASSPQERGSTDTQYF. The CDR3 nucleotides read TGCGCCAGCAGCCCACAGGAGCGGGGGAGCACAGATACGCAGTATTTT.

This clone showed up just a few times. The CDR3 here is CASSPSGVTDTQYF. Written as DNA, the CDR3 is TGTGCCAGCAGCCCCAGCGGGGTCACAGATACGCAGTATTTT. The V gene is TRBV7-2, the J gene TRBJ2-3, with 7 positions matching TRBD2. CDR1 is SGHTA, CDR2 FQGNSA, per germline. The CDR3 loop spans 14 amino acids. Trimming cost V 5 bases and J 2 bases; bases outside gene matches: 4.